This T cell receptor beta chain was profiled in a study of vaccination and CD4 T cells after COVID-19. Background on the study: Sampling post-COVID took place a median 101 days after diagnosis (range 35 to 161).

Researchers used the Oncomine TCR Beta short-read assay to sequence DNA from cultured CD4+ T cells. From the PCR reads, TCRdb called clonotypes with MiXCR, one entry per CDR3 protein. This sample carries 7,500 to 8,500 distinct CDR3 sequences, approximately 50% of them seen once, and the ten largest clones take 22%. Treatment given: approximately 9-day PBMC culture with coronavirus spike peptide pools or control peptides (ViraFEST assay). Details on this clonotype: Antigen specificity is unknown.

Germline V gives CDR1 SNHLY, CDR2 FYNNEI. The CDR3 covers 17 residues. V shed 2 bases, J shed 2 bases, and the junction held 8 bases outside the gene matches. The sequence was obtained from a human donor who had recovered from COVID-19. The sequencing sample was made of CD4+ T cells from blood, cultured in vitro. The genes are TRBV2 and TRBJ2-2; 7 nucleotides line up with TRBD2. The CDR3 is CASSESILANNTGELFF. Written as DNA, the CDR3 is TGTGCCAGCAGTGAATCCATACTAGCGAACAACACCGGGGAGCTGTTTTTT.